The 8 T cell receptor beta chains presented below share a single source sample, sequenced in a study of CD4+ T cells in melanoma. Only in-frame clones appear in the TCRdb table, and some are missing; sequencing was by immunoSEQ multiplex PCR. The sample carries roughly 120,000 clones, roughly 90% recorded once. The sequencing input was peripheral blood. These TCRs come from a human donor with melanoma.

This sequence joins TRBV27 and TRBJ2-2; 9 bases are a match to TRBD2. CDR1 MNHEY and CDR2 SMNVEV come from the germline V gene (reference sequence). The CDR3 is 15 residues long. V dropped 3 bases and J dropped 7; count of bases not matched to a gene: 6. CDR3 loop: CASSLGGGANGELFF. CDR3 sequence (DNA): TGTGCCAGCAGTTTGGGCGGGGGGGCCAACGGGGAGCTGTTTTTT.

The chain combines TRBV6-6 with TRBJ2-5; D perhaps matches TRBD2 (5 bases). The CDR3 has 13 amino acids. CDR1 and CDR2 from the germline V gene are MNHNY and SVGAGI (reference sequence). V was pared by 7 bases and J by 4 bases, with 13 bases between. For the CDR3, the DNA is TGTGCCAGCACCAAAATCGAGGGAGAGACCCAGTACTTC. Amino acid sequence: CASTKIEGETQYF.

Written as DNA, the CDR3 is TGTGCCAGCGTCCCCACCCCCCGGGACAGGGATTTGTTAGGCTATGGCTACACCTTC. Translation: CASVPTPRDRDLLGYGYTF. J is TRBJ1-2 and V is TRBV27; 9 bases map to TRBD1. The CDR3 extends over 19 amino acids. Germline CDR1 is MNHEY and CDR2 is SMNVEV (reference sequence). With V trimmed by 8 bases and J by 4 bases, 23 bases remained unmatched.

The chain couples TRBV7-6 to TRBJ2-3, with TRBD1 identical over 7 bases. The CDR3 sequence is 17 residues long. The germline CDR1 and CDR2 sequences are SGHVS and FNYEAQ. Trimming cost V 5 bases and J 6 bases; bases outside gene matches: 17. The CDR3 loop is CASSLDQRTGYGDTQYF. CDR3 nucleotides: TGTGCCAGCAGCCTAGACCAAAGGACAGGCTACGGGGATACGCAGTATTTT.

The chain carries TRBV7-2 and TRBJ2-5, with no clear D. The V end was cut by 1 base, the J end by 7 bases, with 10 bases between. Germline CDR1 and CDR2: SGHTA and FQGNSA. This CDR3 has 13 residues. Here the CDR3 DNA reads TGTGCCAGCAGCTTAGATGGGTCTGGGACCCAGTACTTC. It yields the protein CASSLDGSGTQYF.

The genes are TRBV27 and TRBJ1-2, with D perhaps matching TRBD1 (6 bases). Germline CDR1 is MNHEY and CDR2 is SMNVEV (reference sequence). The V and J ends lost 5 bases and 7 bases respectively, with 20 bases between them. The CDR3 totals 15 residues. The CDR3 DNA reads TGTGCCAGCAGTGCCAACGGGGGGCGTGGAGGTGGCTACACCTTC. This translates into CASSANGGRGGGYTF.

The chain links TRBV5-6 to TRBJ2-3; TRBD2 is a possible D gene (6 bases). Germline lookup yields CDR1 SGHDT and CDR2 YYEEEE. This CDR3 contains 14 residues. Trimming removed 4 bases at V and 6 bases at J, with 15 bases between. The CDR3 is CASSRGTVADTQYF. In DNA form, the CDR3 reads TGTGCCAGCAGCCGGGGGACTGTCGCGGATACGCAGTATTTT.

This sequence joins TRBV5-1 and TRBJ2-5; D is ambiguous. The length of the CDR3 is 14 residues. The germline V gene encodes CDR1 SGHRS and CDR2 YFSETQ. V shed 4 bases and J shed 4 bases, with 14 bases lying between them. As DNA, the CDR3 is TGCGCCAGCAGCGGGCCGGGCCTCCCAGAGACCCAGTACTTC. This codes for CASSGPGLPETQYF.